This T cell receptor (beta chain) stems from a study of shared clonotypes between healthy human individuals. Study-level points and caveats: Only a few donors were included, so the genetic and exposure-history diversity represented was limited. Estimated richness values were generally larger in naive subsets than in memory subsets. Some naive CD4 clonotypes, 4% to 6%, turned up in common across four donors.

About this clone itself: Its antigen is as yet unknown. A much larger clone differs by one base, so this may be a read error. Other DNA sequences in the sample encode the same CDR3.

The CDR3 spans 11 residues. V was pared by 4 bases and J by 3 bases, with 5 bases between. CDR1 and CDR2 from the germline V gene are SGDLS and YYNGEE. Some clones are missing from TCRdb's copy, which holds only in-frame ones; the method was immunoSEQ multiplex PCR. The profile covers around 2.1 million clones, with 90% to 95% appearing a single time and approximately 1.7% taken by the ten largest. Terminally differentiated effector memory CD45RA+ cells were left out of the naive CD8 fraction, which was CD45RO-negative and positively selected for CCR7. This clonotype was sampled from a young man in good health. Some clones in this sample may be carry-over from other donors' samples. The chain couples TRBV9 to TRBJ2-7; possible D gene TRBD2, 5 bases. The source material was naive CD8+ T cells from PBMCs. CDR3 nucleotide sequence: TGTGCCAGCAGCCGGGACTACGAGCAGTACTTC. Residues: CASSRDYEQYF.